This TCR beta chain emerged from a study of T cells in Graves' hyperthyroidism and ophthalmopathy. V gave up 4 bases and J gave up 5 bases, with 16 bases separating them. The CDR3 is made up of 14 amino acids. The germline CDR1 and CDR2 sequences are SGDLS and YYNGEE. This clonotype turned up a few times. The CDR3 regions of TCR beta were amplified from RNA transcripts. Carried out on the TCR CDR3, a first-round RT-PCR used the HTBI primer set. TCRdb fed the multiplex PCR reads into MiXCR, producing one record per CDR3 protein. The repertoire consists of just under 750,000 distinct CDR3 sequences, with over 35% occurring once and the leading ten covering roughly 30%.

This sequence joins TRBV9 and TRBJ2-7; a weak D match, TRBD2 (5 bases). This receptor was taken from a woman aged 40 to 49 with Graves' hyperthyroidism. What was sequenced was blood. CDR3 sequence (DNA): TGTGCCAGCAGCCCGGGGATATTTTCCAACGAGCAGTACTTC. Translation: CASSPGIFSNEQYF.